The T cell receptor (beta chain) described here comes from a study of blood T cells in healthy people across ages (dated by TCRdb to about 2015). As for the study more broadly: In model experiments, template switching captured about one uniquely barcoded TCR beta cDNA molecule for every two T cells. Age-related changes in TCR beta repertoire diversity were measured in the study by deep sequencing normalized with unique cDNA molecular identifiers. The donors were divided into four age groups: young (average around 17 years), middle-aged (about 40), aged (around 59) and long-lived (more than 75). To avoid experimental bias, donors of different ages were spread randomly across the sequencing lanes. The study analyzed two additional independent replicas of 1 million unique cDNA reads from the same blood draw for two donors, one aged 18 to 29 and one aged 80 or older. Overall study results and their limits: Donor CMV infection status was unknown, potentially confounding age-related changes in expanded clonotypes. Because profiling used bulk unsorted PBMCs, naive and antigen-experienced compartments could not be compared conclusively. The long-lived group showed more naive CD4+ T cells, fewer expanded clones and increased TCR diversity than the aged group, suggesting age selection. Observed TCR beta diversity per million T cells fell roughly linearly with age, and a significant reduction was already apparent by age roughly 40. The percentage of naive T cells measured by flow cytometry correlated strongly with observed TCR beta diversity. Estimates of total diversity based on one million sequenced T cells were regarded as lower bounds and as underestimates.

The CDR3 runs 15 residues from the cysteine to the phenylalanine. Only the CDR3 DNA stays, 45 bases, in frame from base 1. The germline V gene sets CDR1 to SGHAT and CDR2 to FQNNGV. Systemically healthy Caucasian individuals from Russia, around 38 in total and aged 6 to 90 years, were included as donors. Approximately 9.3 milliliters of peripheral blood were collected from each donor into EDTA-treated Vacutainer tubes. Ficoll-Paque density-gradient centrifugation was used to isolate PBMCs, with at least 6.5 million per sample. Total RNA, at least 6 micrograms per sample, was extracted from PBMCs with Trizol reagent. For every donor, flow cytometry on a PBMC aliquot measured the percentage of naive CD45RAhigh/CD27high T cells. Regarding this clonotype: Its antigen remains undetermined. Germline is not matched at one junction end, which may reflect a read error.

Library prep was done by 5' RACE. A second PCR of roughly 7 to 12 cycles was performed with a sample-barcoded 5' primer and a J-beta primer mix. Each TCR beta cDNA molecule received a unique molecular identifier from a template-switch 5' adaptor carrying 12 random nucleotides. Each sample yielded at least 3 million CDR3-containing paired-end reads. First-strand cDNA synthesis was performed from all RNA using the Mint cDNA synthesis kit, with priming by a TRBC-specific oligonucleotide. All cDNA was treated with uracil-DNA glycosylase and then went through a first 18-cycle PCR with the universal primers M1SS and BC2_uni_R. The authors' analysis ran thus. Normalization of each sample was performed by random selection of 1 million high-quality reads, each carrying a distinct molecular identifier. Reads with shared molecular identifiers were discarded instead of being binned into consensus sequences. MiTCR, with a Q25 quality threshold and the strictest error-elimination algorithm, was used for CDR3 identification, clonotype clustering and error correction. A nonparametric unseen species model with Euler transformation was used to estimate lower-bound total TCR beta diversity. The public sequencing data were trimmed at Q25 with fastp and processed into clonotypes with MiXCR by TCRdb, which kept only in-frame beta chains. Rows with one shared CDR3 protein collapse into an entry with the most common genes and DNA. Clone size and V and J calls follow TCRdb, not the original study. This sample has fewer than 2 million distinct CDR3 sequences in its table, and roughly two fifths of those were observed once. The top ten clones comprise about 21% of the sample.

Here the chain combines TRBV11-2 and TRBJ2-4; perhaps TRBD1 is the D gene, with 6 bases matching. What was sequenced was blood. This TCR derives from a human donor in good health. The base sequence is TGTGCCGGCAGCTTAAGGCCGGTAGGGGGAAACATTCAGTACTTC. This translates into CAGSLRPVGGNIQYF.